This TCR beta chain was documented in a study of cytomegalovirus exposure and HLA in healthy donors (dated by TCRdb to about 2017). Some background on the complete study: According to an earlier analysis of 587 of the donors, roughly 180 million T cells yielded some 120 million unique TCR beta sequences and less than 300 Gb of sequence data. Of the roughly 400 genotyped donors, over 70% fell in the genetic ancestry cluster associated with self-reported Caucasian donors. About 330 gigabases of sequencing data and around 85 million unique TCR sequences made up an early release that covered under 750 HLA-typed donors. Class I and class II HLA loci were covered by the typing at four-digit resolution. The study combined high-throughput TCR immunosequencing, statistical association of individual TCRs with disease status, and machine learning to predict cytomegalovirus infection status. To study patterns of TCR occurrence, a later analysis re-analyzed previously published TCR beta repertoires from under 750 donors and added high-resolution HLA genotyping. All discovery cohort repertoires had been generated on a single sequencing platform. The study aimed to test whether cataloging public T cell receptors could reveal signatures of past pathogen exposure. Roughly five DR-DQ haplotypes were treated as single units for association and clustering because of strong linkage in the cohort. Rather than drawing on any new phenotypic data, the later analysis identified candidate immune exposures from TCR beta sequences and the way those sequences occurred across donors. To decide whether each TCR beta V gene segment behaved as functional or pseudogenic, an earlier analysis of some 580 of the donors relied on high-throughput TCR beta sequencing. Donor age, sex, ethnicity and CMV serostatus were compiled together with the repertoire data. Along with the roughly 700-subject first cohort, a separate validation cohort of around 110 different subjects was used. The study profiled the T cell repertoires of hundreds of subjects by immunosequencing and related them to cytomegalovirus serostatus. The number of donors typed differed by locus, with about 629-630 for A, B, C, DRB1 and DQB1, around 520 for DQA1, about 610 for DPA1, and approximately 470 for DPB1. A later genetic analysis took genome-wide SNP genotypes for about 55% of the 666 donors and used that subset as a discovery cohort. Among almost 400 genotyped donors of the cohort, an average of approximately 230,000 unique TCR beta nucleotide sequences were sequenced per donor, about a sixth of them non-productive.

Points on this clone: It lacks a known antigen. No much larger clone exists at a distance of one base, and base qualities are not known.

The germline V gene (reference sequence) provides CDR1 SGHNT and CDR2 YYREEE. The junction shows trimming of 2 bases on V and 7 bases on J, and the gene matches do not reach 5 bases of it. The CDR3 runs 16 residues from the cysteine to the phenylalanine. Left in the record is the CDR3 DNA by itself, 48 bases read in frame from the first base. Receptor amplification or capture employed the immunoSEQ multiplex PCR assay. A mixture of 60 forward primers for TCR Vbeta segments and 13 reverse primers for TCR Jbeta segments was used in the multiplex PCR. Amplification of the CDR3 region of rearranged TCR beta genes was performed with a multiplex PCR assay on genomic DNA. Amplified TCR beta libraries were sequenced as 87-base-pair reads on the Illumina HiSeq System. Under the source paper's analysis protocol: A later analysis tallied 75 million to 95 million unique TCR beta chains across the 666 repertoires, and some 12 million of those chains were shared by two or more donors. To remove PCR and sequencing errors, raw reads were error-corrected and collapsed into unique sequences using a nearest-neighbor algorithm that merged closely related sequences. CDR3 sequences were aligned to IMGT reference sequences to assign V, D and J gene segments. For a sequence to be retained, a match of at least six nucleotides was required to both a V gene segment and a J gene segment. Rearrangements were classified as productive when the CDR3 lacked stop codons and remained in frame with V and J, and all other rearrangements were classified as non-productive. Following IMGT convention, CDR3 was defined as the stretch from the second conserved V-encoded cysteine up to the conserved J-encoded phenylalanine. In an earlier analysis of 500 to 650 of the donors, sequences lacking an unambiguous match to a single V gene segment were excluded. In an earlier analysis of a few hundred of the donors, V segments were called functional above 56.7% productive rearrangements and were called segregating when the between-donor standard deviation exceeded 5%. To diagnose cytomegalovirus status from the catalog of TCR beta chain sequences, a statistical classification framework was built. V and J gene assignment, in a later analysis, came from comparing TCR nucleotide sequences with IMGT/GENE-DB human TR gene sequences. In a later analysis, CDR3 sequences and most-parsimonious VDJ recombination scenarios were assigned using the TCRdist pipeline. A later analysis defined each TCR beta chain by its CDR3 amino acid sequence plus V-gene family, and excluded reads lacking a unique V-gene family. As a way to deal with suspected cross-contamination and a sequencing artifact, a later analysis dropped nearly 600 nucleotide sequences that were highly shared and had low generation probability. A later analysis calculated a clonal expansion index for each public chain from normalized within-repertoire ranks of inferred template counts. A later analysis computed generation probabilities with a VDJ recombination model fitted to out-of-frame rearrangements, and checked the results against IGoR. In a later analysis, TCR-TCR, TCR-HLA and TCR-CMV co-occurrence was scored with hypergeometric tests, and a repertoire-size bias correction was applied to TCR pairs. False discovery rates were estimated in a later analysis by permuting HLA or CMV assignments 20 times. A later analysis grouped co-occurring TCRs with DBSCAN, adding TCRdist sequence similarity when clustering within HLA-allele-positive subsets. Co-occurrence clustering excluded repertoires with fewer than 30,000 or more than 120,000 public chains, plus five with anomalous nucleotide sharing. TCRdb took this table from immuneACCESS and kept in-frame rearrangements with V and J called. Such tables lack part of the clones; where checked against another copy, unresolved V genes explain under half of the gap, and the rest is unexplained. The D gene and trimming were derived from the DNA, and the V and J assignments and clone size from that table. Counted in this sample were about 120,000 clones; approximately 80% of them appeared once. 12% of the sample is in the top ten clones.

On the study overall, not on this receptor specifically: In this cohort, only TCR beta chains were sequenced, and detectable features were limited by the absence of alpha or paired-chain data. Linkage disequilibrium might explain the correlated functional status among segregating V segments, but an unknown experimental factor could not be ruled out. A later genetic analysis reported fewer N-insertions in productive TCRs among donors in an Asian-associated ancestry cluster than the roughly 700-donor mean. V-gene and J-gene trimming of TCR beta chains was associated with a missense DCLRE1C variant in a later genetic analysis, and the association was replicated in an independent cohort. According to a later analysis, parvovirus B19, influenza, CMV and Epstein-Barr virus appeared linked to several top co-occurrence clusters. When HLA alleles, especially DR and DQ, strongly co-occurred, TCR associations were difficult to assign to individual alleles. The presence/absence analyses assumed that sequencing depth was roughly uniform across donors, and that assumption may not be true. Immune exposure information for the cohort was limited to CMV serostatus. Because some donors lacked HLA typing at each locus, the association tests relied only on the typed subset. It was suggested by the authors that the approach could potentially be generalized to other disease states and immunological phenotypes. In a later analysis, HLA-associated TCR beta chains were found to be more clonally expanded and to have lower generation probabilities than equally common non-associated chains. Because counts were too low, about 15 rarely observed V segments, including chromosome 9 orphons, were left out of the earlier analysis of 587 of the donors. Specific HLA alleles were associated with 18,000 or so TCR beta sequences at a false discovery rate of 0.05 in a later analysis. A further reported finding was that TCR beta sequences accurately predicted the HLA-A and HLA-B alleles for most subjects in the first cohort. Some IMGT-functional V segments, including TRBV6-2 and TRBV6-3, could not be told apart with the 87-base-pair reads, so those segments were excluded. Three of the identified cytomegalovirus-associated TCR beta chains were confirmed in vitro to be specific for cytomegalovirus antigens. The study listed 150 to 200 TCR beta chains as associated with cytomegalovirus. Most CMV-associated TCR beta chains appeared to be HLA-restricted in a later analysis, and the HLA associations seemed to be driven largely by CMV exposure. A later analysis found that TCR association rates varied across HLA loci, with DRB1 alleles showing the most associated TCRs and HLA-C alleles the fewest. Most TCR sequences were observed very rarely across donors, whereas some public TCRs were present in many individuals. A cluster of highly shared sequence variants was judged likely to represent a technical artifact of the sequencing pipeline. The classifier was reported to diagnose cytomegalovirus status with high specificity and sensitivity in both the original and validation cohorts. In an earlier analysis of under 600 of the donors, most TCR beta V segments were observed in productive rearrangements about 87% or about 30% of the time, broadly matching IMGT annotations.

The cohort comprised approximately 700 healthy bone marrow donors. At the time of sampling, all cohort members were nominally healthy, though unrecorded immune exposures were likely present. The donor was CMV seropositive and was included in the group of around 300 seropositive cohort members. A peripheral blood sample was collected from each donor, and TCR beta sequencing was performed on peripheral blood mononuclear cells. Genomic DNA extraction from the blood cell samples was performed with the Qiagen DNeasy Blood Extraction Kit. The chain uses TRBV5-4 and TRBJ2-2; 13 of the junction bases match TRBD2. The specimen sequenced was PBMCs. This clonotype was obtained from a woman between 40 and 55 years old in good health and CMV-seropositive. This receptor carries the CDR3 CASSLLAGGQNGELFF. The DNA sequence reads TGTGCCAGCAGCTTACTAGCGGGGGGGCAGAACGGGGAGCTGTTTTTT.